This T cell receptor beta chain derives from a study of long-term antiretroviral therapy in people with HIV. Study-wide findings and caveats: The study found narrower CDR3 length ranges in HIV repertoires than in controls. Diversity measured after ART increased yet remained under transplant donor controls.

About this clone: Its antigen is still unknown.

Without exception, participants with HIV were treated in the United States. This was the immunoSEQ v3.0 assay at survey level. Clones were read by immunoSEQ multiplex PCR, and TCRdb kept only the in-frame ones, dropping some. The sample carries fewer than 20,000 clones, more than 70% recorded once. Trimming shortened V by 2 bases and J by 9 bases, and 10 bases separated the two germline ends. Germline lookup yields CDR1 SGHTA and CDR2 FQGTGA. The CDR3 runs 13 residues. Sample: unsorted PBMCs, taken at the start of antiretroviral therapy, before treatment. This receptor was identified in a woman between 40 and 55 years old with HIV. The chain uses TRBV7-3 and TRBJ2-2; D gene uncertain. CDR3 DNA sequence: TGTGCCAGCAGCTTAGAAGGTGGGCGGGAGCTGTTTTTT. Translated, it gives CASSLEGGRELFF.